The entry below describes one T cell receptor beta chain. The data derive from a study of blood T cell repertoires in COVID-19. The CDR3 contains 15 residues. Germline assignment: CDR1 SGHVS and CDR2 FQNEAQ. V was clipped by 4 bases and J by 2 bases; unmatched bases: 7. Data came from immunoSEQ multiplex PCR; TCRdb stores just in-frame clones and leaves some out. The sample has approximately 300,000 clones; almost 90% are singletons. This clonotype was sampled from a woman aged 30 to 39 with COVID-19, enrolled during active disease. J is TRBJ2-7 and V is TRBV7-8, with 8 positions matching TRBD2. The sample consisted of peripheral blood. CDR3 sequence reads: CASSSGGGIPYEQYF. CDR3 nucleotide sequence: TGTGCCAGCAGCTCGGGGGGGGGAATCCCCTACGAGCAGTACTTC.